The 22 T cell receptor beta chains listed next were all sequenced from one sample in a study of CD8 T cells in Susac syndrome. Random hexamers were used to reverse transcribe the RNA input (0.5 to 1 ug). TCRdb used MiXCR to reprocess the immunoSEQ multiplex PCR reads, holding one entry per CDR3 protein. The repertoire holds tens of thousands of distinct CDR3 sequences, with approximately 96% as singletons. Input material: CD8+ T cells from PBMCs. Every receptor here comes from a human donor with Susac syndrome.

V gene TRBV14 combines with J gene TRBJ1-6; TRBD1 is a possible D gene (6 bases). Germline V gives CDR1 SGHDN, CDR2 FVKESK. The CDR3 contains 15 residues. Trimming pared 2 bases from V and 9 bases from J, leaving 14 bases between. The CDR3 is CASSQWGQVTSPLHF. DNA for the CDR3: TGTGCCAGCAGCCAATGGGGGCAGGTTACTTCACCCCTCCACTTT.

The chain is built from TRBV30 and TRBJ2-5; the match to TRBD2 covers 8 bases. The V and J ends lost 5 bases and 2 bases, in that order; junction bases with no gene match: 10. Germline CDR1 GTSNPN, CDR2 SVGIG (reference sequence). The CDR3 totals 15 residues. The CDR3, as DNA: TGTGCCTGGGGTCCTTTAGCGGGGCTTCAAGAGACCCAGTACTTC. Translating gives CAWGPLAGLQETQYF.

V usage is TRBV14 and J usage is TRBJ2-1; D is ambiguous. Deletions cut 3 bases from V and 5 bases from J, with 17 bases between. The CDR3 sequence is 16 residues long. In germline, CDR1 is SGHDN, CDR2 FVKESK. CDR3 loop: CASSHSLPLYHNEQFF. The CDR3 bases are TGTGCCAGCAGCCATTCCCTACCTCTCTACCACAATGAGCAGTTCTTC.

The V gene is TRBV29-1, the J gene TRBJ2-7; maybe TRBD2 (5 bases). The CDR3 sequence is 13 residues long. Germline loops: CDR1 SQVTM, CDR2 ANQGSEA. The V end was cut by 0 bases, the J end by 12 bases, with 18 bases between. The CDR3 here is CSVEDPATNIAYF. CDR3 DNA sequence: TGCAGCGTTGAAGATCCTGCGACTAACATCGCGTACTTC.

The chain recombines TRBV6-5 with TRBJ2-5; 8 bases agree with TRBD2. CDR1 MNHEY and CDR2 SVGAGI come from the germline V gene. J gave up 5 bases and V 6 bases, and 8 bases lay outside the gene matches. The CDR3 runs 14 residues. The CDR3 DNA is TGTGCCAGCAGCCGCCAGCGGGGGCGCGAGACCCAGTACTTC. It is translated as CASSRQRGRETQYF.

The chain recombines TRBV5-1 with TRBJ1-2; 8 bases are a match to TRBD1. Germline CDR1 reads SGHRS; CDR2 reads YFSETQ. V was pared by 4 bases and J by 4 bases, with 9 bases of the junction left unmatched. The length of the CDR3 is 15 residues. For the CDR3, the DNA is TGCGCCAGCAGCCTGATTCCCGGACAGGGCTATGGCTACACCTTC. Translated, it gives CASSLIPGQGYGYTF.

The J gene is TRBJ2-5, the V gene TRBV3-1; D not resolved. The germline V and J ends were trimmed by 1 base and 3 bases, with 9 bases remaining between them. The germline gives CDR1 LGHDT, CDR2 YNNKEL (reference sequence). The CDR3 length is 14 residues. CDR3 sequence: CASSQGYSEETQYF. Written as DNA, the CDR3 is TGTGCCAGCAGCCAAGGGTACAGCGAAGAGACCCAGTACTTC.

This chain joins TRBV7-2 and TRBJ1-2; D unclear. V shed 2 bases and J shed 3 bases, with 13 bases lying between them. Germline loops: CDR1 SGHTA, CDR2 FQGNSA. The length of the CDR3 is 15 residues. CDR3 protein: CASSLSPIEDYGYTF. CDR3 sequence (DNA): TGTGCCAGCAGCTTAAGTCCGATTGAGGACTATGGCTACACCTTC. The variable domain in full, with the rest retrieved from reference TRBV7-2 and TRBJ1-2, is GAGVSQSPSNKVTEKGKDVELRCDPISGHTALYWYRQSLGQGLEFLIYFQGNSAPDKSGLPSDRFSAERTGGSVSTLTIQRTQQEDSAVYLCASSLSPIEDYGYTFGSGTRLTVV.

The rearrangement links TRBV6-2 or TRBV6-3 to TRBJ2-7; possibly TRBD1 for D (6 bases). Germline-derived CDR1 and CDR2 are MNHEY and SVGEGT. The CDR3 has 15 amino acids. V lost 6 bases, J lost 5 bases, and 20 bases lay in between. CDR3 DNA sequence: TGTGCCAGCAGCGCGATGACCCCAGGGGACCACGAGCAGTACTTC. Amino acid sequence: CASSAMTPGDHEQYF.

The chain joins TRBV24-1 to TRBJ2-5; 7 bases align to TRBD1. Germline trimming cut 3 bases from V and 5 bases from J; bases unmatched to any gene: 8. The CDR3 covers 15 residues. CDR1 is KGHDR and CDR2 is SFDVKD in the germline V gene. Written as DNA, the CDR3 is TGTGCCACCAGTGATCACAACAGGGGATCTGAGACCCAGTACTTC. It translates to CATSDHNRGSETQYF.

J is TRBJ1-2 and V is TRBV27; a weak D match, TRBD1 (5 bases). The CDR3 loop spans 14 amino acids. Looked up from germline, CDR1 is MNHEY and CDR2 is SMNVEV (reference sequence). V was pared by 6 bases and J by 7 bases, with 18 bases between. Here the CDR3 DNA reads TGTGCCAGCAGCCCCCAGTGGGGGGTCGCTGGCTACACCTTC. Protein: CASSPQWGVAGYTF.

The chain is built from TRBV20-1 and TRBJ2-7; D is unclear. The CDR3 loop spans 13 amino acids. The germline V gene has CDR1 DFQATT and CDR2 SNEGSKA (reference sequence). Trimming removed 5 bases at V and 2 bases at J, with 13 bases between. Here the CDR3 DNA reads TGCAGTGCTGCTTTCGCAAAAACCTACGAGCAGTACTTC. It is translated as CSAAFAKTYEQYF.

The CDR3 DNA sequence: TGTGCCAGCAGCTTAGAACGGTTGCTCGCCTACGAGCAGTACTTC. Translated: CASSLERLLAYEQYF. This chain uses TRBV7-8 with TRBJ2-7; D unclear. The V gene's germline CDR1 is SGHVS and CDR2 FQNEAQ. V was clipped by 1 base and J by 2 bases, with 12 bases between them. The CDR3 sequence is 15 residues long.

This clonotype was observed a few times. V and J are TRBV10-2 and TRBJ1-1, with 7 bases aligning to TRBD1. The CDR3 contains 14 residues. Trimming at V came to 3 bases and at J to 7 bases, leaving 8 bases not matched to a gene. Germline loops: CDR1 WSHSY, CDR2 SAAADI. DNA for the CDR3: TGCGCCAGCAGTGAAAGGGGGCTGCTGCGTGAAGCTTTCTTT. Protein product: CASSERGLLREAFF.

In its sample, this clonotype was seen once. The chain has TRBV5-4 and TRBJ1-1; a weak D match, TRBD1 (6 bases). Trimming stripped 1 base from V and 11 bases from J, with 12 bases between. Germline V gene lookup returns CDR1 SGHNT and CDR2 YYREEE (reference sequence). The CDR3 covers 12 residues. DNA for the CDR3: TGTGCCAGCAGCTTGTTTGGGGGCGAGGCTTTCTTT. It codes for CASSLFGGEAFF.

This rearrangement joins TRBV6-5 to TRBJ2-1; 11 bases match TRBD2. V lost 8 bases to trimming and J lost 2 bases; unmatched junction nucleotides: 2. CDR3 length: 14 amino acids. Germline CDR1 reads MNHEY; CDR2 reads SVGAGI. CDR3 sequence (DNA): TGTGCCAGCTCGACTAGCGGGACCTACAATGAGCAGTTCTTC. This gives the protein CASSTSGTYNEQFF.

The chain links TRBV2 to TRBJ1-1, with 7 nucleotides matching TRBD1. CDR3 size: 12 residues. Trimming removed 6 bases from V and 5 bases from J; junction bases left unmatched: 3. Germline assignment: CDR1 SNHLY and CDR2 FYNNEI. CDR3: CASRSDRTEAFF. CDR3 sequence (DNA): TGTGCCAGCAGATCGGACAGGACTGAAGCTTTCTTT.

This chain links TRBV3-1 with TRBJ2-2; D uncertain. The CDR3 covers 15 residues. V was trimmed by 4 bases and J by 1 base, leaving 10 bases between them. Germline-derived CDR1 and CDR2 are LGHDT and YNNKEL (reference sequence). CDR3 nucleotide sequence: TGTGCCAGCAGCCTGCGCGCCGGGAACACCGGGGAGCTGTTTTTT. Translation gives CASSLRAGNTGELFF.

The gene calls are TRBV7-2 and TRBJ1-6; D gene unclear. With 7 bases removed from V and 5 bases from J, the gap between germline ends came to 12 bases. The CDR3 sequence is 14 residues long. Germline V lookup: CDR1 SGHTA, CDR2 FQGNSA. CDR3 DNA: TGTGCCAGCACCGCCGGCTCTCATAATTCACCCCTCCACTTT. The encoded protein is CASTAGSHNSPLHF.

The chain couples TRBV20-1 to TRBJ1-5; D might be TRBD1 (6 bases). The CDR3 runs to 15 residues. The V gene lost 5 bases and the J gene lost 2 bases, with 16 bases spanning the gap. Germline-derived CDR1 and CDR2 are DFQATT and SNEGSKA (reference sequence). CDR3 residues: CSASGGAAGNQPQHF. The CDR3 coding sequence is TGCAGTGCTTCCGGGGGGGCGGCGGGCAATCAGCCCCAGCATTTT.

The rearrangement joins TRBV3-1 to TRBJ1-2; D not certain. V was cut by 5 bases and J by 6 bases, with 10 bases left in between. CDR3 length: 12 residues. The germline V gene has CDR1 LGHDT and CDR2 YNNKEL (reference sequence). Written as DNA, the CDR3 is TGTGCCAGCAGCATAGCAGGTGATGGCTACACCTTC. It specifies CASSIAGDGYTF.

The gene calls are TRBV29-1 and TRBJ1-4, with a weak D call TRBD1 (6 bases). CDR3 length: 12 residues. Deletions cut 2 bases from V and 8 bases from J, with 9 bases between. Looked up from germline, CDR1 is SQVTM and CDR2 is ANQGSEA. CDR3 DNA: TGCAGCGTTGAAAGAGGGGGAGAAAAACTGTTTTTT. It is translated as CSVERGGEKLFF.